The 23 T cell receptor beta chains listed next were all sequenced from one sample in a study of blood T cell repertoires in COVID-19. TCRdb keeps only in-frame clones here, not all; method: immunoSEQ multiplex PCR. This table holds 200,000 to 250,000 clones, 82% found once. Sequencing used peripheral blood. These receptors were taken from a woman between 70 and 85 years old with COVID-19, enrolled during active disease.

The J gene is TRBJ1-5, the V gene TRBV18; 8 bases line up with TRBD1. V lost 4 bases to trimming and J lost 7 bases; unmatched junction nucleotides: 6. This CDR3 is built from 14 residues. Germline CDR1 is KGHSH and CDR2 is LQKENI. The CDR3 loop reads CASSLMDREQPQHF. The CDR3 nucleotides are TGTGCCAGCTCACTAATGGACAGGGAACAGCCCCAGCATTTT.

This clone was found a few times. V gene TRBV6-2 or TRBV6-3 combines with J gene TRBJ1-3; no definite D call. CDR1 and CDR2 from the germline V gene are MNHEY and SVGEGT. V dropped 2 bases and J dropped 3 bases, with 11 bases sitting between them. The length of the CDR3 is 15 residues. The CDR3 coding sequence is TGTGCCAGCAGTTACGGGAGGGATCGTGGAAACACCATATATTTT. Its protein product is CASSYGRDRGNTIYF.

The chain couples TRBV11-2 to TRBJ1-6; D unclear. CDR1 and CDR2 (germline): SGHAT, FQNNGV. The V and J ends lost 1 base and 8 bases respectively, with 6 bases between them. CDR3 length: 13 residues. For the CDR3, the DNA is TGTGCCAGCAGCTTAGGATCAGATTCACCCCTCCACTTT. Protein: CASSLGSDSPLHF.

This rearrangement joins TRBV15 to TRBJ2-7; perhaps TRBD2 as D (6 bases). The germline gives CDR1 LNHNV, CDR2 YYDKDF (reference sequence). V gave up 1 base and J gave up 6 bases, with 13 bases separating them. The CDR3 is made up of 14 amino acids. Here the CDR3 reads CATSRAGGYSEQYF. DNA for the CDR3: TGTGCCACCAGCAGAGCAGGAGGGTACAGCGAGCAGTACTTC.

The CDR3 spells CASSPPGTPGTQYF. The CDR3 region has the DNA TGTGCCAGCAGTCCCCCCGGGACTCCTGGGACCCAGTACTTC. V usage is TRBV6-5 and J usage is TRBJ2-5, with D tentatively TRBD2 (6 bases). CDR3 size: 14 residues. Germline V gives CDR1 MNHEY, CDR2 SVGAGI. Trimming pared 5 bases from V and 7 bases from J, leaving 17 bases between.

CDR3 coding DNA: TGTGCCAGCGGCCCGGGACAGCAAGAGACCCAGTACTTC. The encoded protein is CASGPGQQETQYF. The genes are TRBV6-5 and TRBJ2-5, with 7 positions matching TRBD1. The germline V gene encodes CDR1 MNHEY and CDR2 SVGAGI. V was pared by 8 bases and J by 2 bases, with 5 bases of the junction left unmatched. The CDR3 is 13 amino acids.

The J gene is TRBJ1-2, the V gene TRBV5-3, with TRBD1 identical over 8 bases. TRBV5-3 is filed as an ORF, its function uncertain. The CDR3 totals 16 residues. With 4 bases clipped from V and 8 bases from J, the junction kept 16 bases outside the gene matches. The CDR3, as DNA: TGTGCCAGAAGCCGATTAGGAGACAGGGGAGTAGGAGGCTACACCTTC. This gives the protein CARSRLGDRGVGGYTF.

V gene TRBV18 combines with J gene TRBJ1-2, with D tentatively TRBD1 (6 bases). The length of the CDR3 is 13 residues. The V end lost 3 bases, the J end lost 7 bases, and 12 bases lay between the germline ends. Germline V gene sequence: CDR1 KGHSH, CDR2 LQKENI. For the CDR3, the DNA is TGTGCCAGCTCACCCTTGGACAGTTCTGGCTACACCTTC. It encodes CASSPLDSSGYTF.

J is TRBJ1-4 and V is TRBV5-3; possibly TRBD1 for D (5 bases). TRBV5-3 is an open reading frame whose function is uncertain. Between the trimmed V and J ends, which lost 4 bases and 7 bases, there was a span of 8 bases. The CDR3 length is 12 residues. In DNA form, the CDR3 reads TGTGCCAGAAGCCTAACAGGTGAAAAACTGTTTTTT. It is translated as CARSLTGEKLFF.

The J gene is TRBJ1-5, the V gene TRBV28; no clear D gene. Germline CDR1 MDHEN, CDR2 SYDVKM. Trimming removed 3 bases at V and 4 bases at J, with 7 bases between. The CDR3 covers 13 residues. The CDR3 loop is CASSFFGNQPQHF. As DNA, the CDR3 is TGTGCCAGCAGTTTTTTCGGGAATCAGCCCCAGCATTTT. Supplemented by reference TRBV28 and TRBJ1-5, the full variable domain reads DVKVTQSSRYLVKRTGEKVFLECVQDMDHENMFWYRQDPGLGLRLIYFSYDVKMKEKGDIPEGYSVSREKKERFSLILESASTNQTSMYLCASSFFGNQPQHFGDGTRLSIL.

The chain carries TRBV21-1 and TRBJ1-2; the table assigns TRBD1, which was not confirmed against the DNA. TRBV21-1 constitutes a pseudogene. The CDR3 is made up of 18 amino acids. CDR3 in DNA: TGTGCCAGCAGCAAAATTACAAAAGGGGGGACAGGGTTCTATGGCTACACCTTC. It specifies CASSKITKGGTGFYGYTF.

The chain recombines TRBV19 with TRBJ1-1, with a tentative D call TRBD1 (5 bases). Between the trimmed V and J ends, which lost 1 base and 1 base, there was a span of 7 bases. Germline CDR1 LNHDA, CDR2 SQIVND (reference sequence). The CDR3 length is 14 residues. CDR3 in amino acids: CASSIGQRNTEAFF. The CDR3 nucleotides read TGTGCCAGTAGTATAGGACAGAGGAACACTGAAGCTTTCTTT.

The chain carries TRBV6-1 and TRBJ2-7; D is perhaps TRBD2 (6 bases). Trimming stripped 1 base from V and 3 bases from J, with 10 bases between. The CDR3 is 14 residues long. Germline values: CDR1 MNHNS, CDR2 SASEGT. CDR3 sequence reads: CASSEVEGIYEQYF. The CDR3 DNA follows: TGTGCCAGCAGTGAAGTGGAGGGCATCTACGAGCAGTACTTC.

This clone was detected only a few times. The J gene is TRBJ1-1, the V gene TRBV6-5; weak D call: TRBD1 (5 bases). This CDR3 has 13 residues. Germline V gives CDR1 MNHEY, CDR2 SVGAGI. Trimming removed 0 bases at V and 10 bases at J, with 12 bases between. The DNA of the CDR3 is TGTGCCAGCAGTTACTCGTCCCTCGGGGGAGCTTTCTTT. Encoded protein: CASSYSSLGGAFF.

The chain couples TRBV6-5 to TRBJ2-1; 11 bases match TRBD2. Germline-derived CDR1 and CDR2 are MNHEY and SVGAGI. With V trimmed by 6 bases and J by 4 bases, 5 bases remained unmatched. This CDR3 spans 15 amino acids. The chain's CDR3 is CASSLTSGAYNEQFF. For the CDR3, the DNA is TGTGCCAGCAGCTTGACTAGCGGGGCATACAATGAGCAGTTCTTC.

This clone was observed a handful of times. The CDR3 is CASSQGLAGGNEQFF. For the CDR3, the DNA is TGCGCCAGCAGCCAGGGACTAGCCGGGGGCAATGAGCAGTTCTTC. V gene TRBV5-1 combines with J gene TRBJ2-1, with 9 bases identical to TRBD2. This CDR3 has 15 amino acids. From germline, CDR1 is SGHRS and CDR2 YFSETQ. Unmatched junction bases numbered 8, after V lost 4 bases and J lost 6 bases.

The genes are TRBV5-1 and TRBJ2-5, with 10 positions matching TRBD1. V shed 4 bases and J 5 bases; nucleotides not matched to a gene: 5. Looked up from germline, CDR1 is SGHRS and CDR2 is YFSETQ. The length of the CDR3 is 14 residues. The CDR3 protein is CASSIGTGDETQYF. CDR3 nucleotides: TGCGCCAGCAGCATAGGGACAGGGGACGAGACCCAGTACTTC.

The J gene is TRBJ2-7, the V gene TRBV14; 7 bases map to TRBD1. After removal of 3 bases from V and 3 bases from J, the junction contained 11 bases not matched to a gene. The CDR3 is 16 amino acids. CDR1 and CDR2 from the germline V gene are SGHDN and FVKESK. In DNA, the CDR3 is TGTGCCAGCAGCCATCACTCCGCCACAGGGGTCTACGAGCAGTACTTC. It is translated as CASSHHSATGVYEQYF.

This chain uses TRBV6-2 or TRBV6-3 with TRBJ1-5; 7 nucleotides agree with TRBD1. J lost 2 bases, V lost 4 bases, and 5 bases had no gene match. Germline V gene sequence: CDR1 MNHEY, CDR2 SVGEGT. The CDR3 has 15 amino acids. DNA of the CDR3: TGTGCCAGCAGTTCAGGGGGGCTCGGCAATCAGCCCCAGCATTTT. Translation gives CASSSGGLGNQPQHF.

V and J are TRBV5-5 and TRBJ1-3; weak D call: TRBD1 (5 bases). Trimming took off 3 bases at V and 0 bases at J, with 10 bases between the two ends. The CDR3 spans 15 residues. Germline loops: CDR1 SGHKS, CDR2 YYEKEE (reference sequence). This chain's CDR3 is CASSSSDSSGNTIYF. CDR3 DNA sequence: TGTGCCAGCAGCTCCAGTGACAGCTCTGGAAACACCATATATTTT.

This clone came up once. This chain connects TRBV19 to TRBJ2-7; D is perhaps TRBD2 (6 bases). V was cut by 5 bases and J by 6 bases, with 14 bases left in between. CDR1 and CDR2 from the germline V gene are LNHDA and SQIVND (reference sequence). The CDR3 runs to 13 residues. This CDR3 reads CASSPVGTFEQYF. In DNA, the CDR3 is TGTGCCAGTAGTCCCGTGGGGACTTTCGAGCAGTACTTC.

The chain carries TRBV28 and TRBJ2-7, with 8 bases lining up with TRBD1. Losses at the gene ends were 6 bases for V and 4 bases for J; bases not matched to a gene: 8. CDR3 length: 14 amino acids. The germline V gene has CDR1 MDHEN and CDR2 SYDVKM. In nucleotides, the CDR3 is TGTGCCAGCAGCTTGGACAGGGTGGGTTACGAGCAGTACTTC. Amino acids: CASSLDRVGYEQYF. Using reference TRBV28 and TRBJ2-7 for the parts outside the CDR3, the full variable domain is DVKVTQSSRYLVKRTGEKVFLECVQDMDHENMFWYRQDPGLGLRLIYFSYDVKMKEKGDIPEGYSVSREKKERFSLILESASTNQTSMYLCASSLDRVGYEQYFGPGTRLTVT.

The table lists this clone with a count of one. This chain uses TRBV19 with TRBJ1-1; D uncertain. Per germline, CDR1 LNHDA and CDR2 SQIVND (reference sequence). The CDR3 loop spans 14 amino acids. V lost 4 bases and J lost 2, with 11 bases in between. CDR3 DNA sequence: TGTGCCAGTAGTACGTCGACACTCAACACTGAAGCTTTCTTT. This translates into CASSTSTLNTEAFF.